A single count supports the clone carrying this T cell receptor (beta chain). Its antigen is not known. All donors were healthy HIV-negative adults lacking recent acute infections or vaccinations. The CD4+ fraction was divided into a CD45RA+ naive subset and a CD45RA-negative memory subset. This sample is part of a study of shared clonotypes between healthy human individuals. Study-level information: CD4 naive and CD4 memory each took three plates per donor, while CD8 naive took two and CD8 memory one.

There are 15 residues in the CDR3. J gave up 6 bases and V 5 bases, and 5 bases lay outside the gene matches. Germline V gives CDR1 SGHRS, CDR2 YFSETQ. Notes on the study in general: Few donors limited the genetic and exposure-history diversity represented.

The data were produced by immunoSEQ multiplex PCR, yet TCRdb's version contains in-frame clones alone and is incomplete. The repertoire has hundreds of thousands of clones, about 95% of them found once; the top ten carry 0.06%. This receptor was identified in a woman in her twenties or thirties in good health. This chain joins TRBV5-1 and TRBJ2-1; 13 bases are shared with TRBD2. The sample comprised naive CD4+ T cells sorted from blood. Subset described: CD45RA+ positively selected. The CDR3 nucleotides read TGCGCCAGCAGGGTCGGACTAGCGGGAGTCAATGAGCAGTTCTTC. Translation: CASRVGLAGVNEQFF.